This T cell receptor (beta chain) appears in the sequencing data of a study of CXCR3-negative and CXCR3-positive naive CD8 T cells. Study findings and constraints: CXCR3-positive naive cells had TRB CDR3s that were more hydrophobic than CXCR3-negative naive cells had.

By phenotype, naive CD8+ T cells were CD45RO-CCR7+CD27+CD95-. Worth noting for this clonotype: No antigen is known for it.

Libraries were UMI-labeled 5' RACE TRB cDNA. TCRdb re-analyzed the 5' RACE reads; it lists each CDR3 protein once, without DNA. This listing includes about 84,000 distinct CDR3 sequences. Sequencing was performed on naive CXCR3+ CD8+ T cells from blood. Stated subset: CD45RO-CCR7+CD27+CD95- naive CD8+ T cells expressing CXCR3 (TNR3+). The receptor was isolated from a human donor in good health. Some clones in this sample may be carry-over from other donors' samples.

The CDR3 sequence: CASSQGGSGGNEQFF. The chain links TRBV3-1 to TRBJ2-1; TCRdb gives TRBD1 as the D gene, but with no DNA this cannot be confirmed. Germline V gene data show CDR1 as LGHDT and CDR2 as YNNKEL (reference sequence). The CDR3 runs 15 residues.